This is a list of T cell receptor beta chains from one sample in a study of blood T cells in healthy people across ages. TCRdb fed the 5' RACE reads into MiXCR, producing one record per CDR3 protein. This repertoire shows fewer than 650,000 distinct CDR3 sequences, about 27% found once; its top ten account for over 3.5%. The same sample was also studied in work on T cells of mothers and their children.

Sequenced material: blood. These receptors originate from a boy aged 2 to 10 in good health. Each CDR3 is given with its conserved first and last residue. Fields, in order: V gene, CDR3 length, clone size, J gene, D gene, CDR3 protein, CDR3 DNA. A D gene is named only where the DNA matches it firmly. The size of a clone is reported for some rows only, either as once, few or many, or as a class for expanded clones.

v_gene: TRBV6-5
len: 14
abundance: few
j_gene: TRBJ2-7
d_gene: NA
CDR3aa: CASSYGRGTYEQYF
CDR3nt: TGTGCCAGCAGTTACGGAAGGGGCACCTACGAGCAGTACTTC

v_gene: TRBV5-1
len: 14
abundance: NA
j_gene: TRBJ1-5
d_gene: NA
CDR3aa: CASSLAGVDQPQHF
CDR3nt: TGCGCCAGCAGCTTGGCCGGGGTGGATCAGCCCCAGCATTTT

v_gene: TRBV6-2/TRBV6-3
len: 15
abundance: few
j_gene: TRBJ2-1
d_gene: TRBD2
CDR3aa: CAIPDSGAPGNEQFF
CDR3nt: TGTGCCATACCCGATAGCGGGGCACCCGGCAATGAGCAGTTCTTC

v_gene: TRBV7-9
len: 13
abundance: NA
j_gene: TRBJ2-5
d_gene: NA
CDR3aa: CASSLAGTQGEFF
CDR3nt: TGTGCCAGCAGCTTAGCCGGGACTCAAGGGGAGTTCTTC

v_gene: TRBV7-9
len: 16
abundance: few
j_gene: TRBJ2-5
d_gene: TRBD1
CDR3aa: CASSSDTGTGKETQYF
CDR3nt: TGTGCCAGCAGCTCGGATACCGGGACAGGCAAAGAGACCCAGTACTTC

v_gene: TRBV20-1
len: 13
abundance: NA
j_gene: TRBJ2-1
d_gene: TRBD1
CDR3aa: CSVLRQGGDERFF
CDR3nt: TGCAGTGTTCTCCGACAGGGCGGCGATGAGCGGTTCTTC

v_gene: TRBV7-9
len: 15
abundance: NA
j_gene: TRBJ2-5
d_gene: TRBD2
CDR3aa: CASSFEREYLETQYF
CDR3nt: TGTGCCAGCAGCTTCGAGCGGGAGTATTTAGAGACCCAGTACTTC

v_gene: TRBV5-1
len: 16
abundance: few
j_gene: TRBJ2-5
d_gene: TRBD1
CDR3aa: CASSLLLDREQETQYF
CDR3nt: TGCGCCAGCAGCTTGCTATTGGACAGGGAACAAGAGACCCAGTACTTC

v_gene: TRBV7-2
len: 14
abundance: few
j_gene: TRBJ2-3
d_gene: TRBD2
CDR3aa: CASSTRGGTDTQYF
CDR3nt: TGTGCCAGCAGCACACGGGGGGGCACAGATACGCAGTATTTT

v_gene: TRBV6-1
len: 16
abundance: few
j_gene: TRBJ2-7
d_gene: NA
CDR3aa: CASRPSAGWAGVEQYF
CDR3nt: TGTGCCAGCAGACCCTCGGCAGGGTGGGCAGGGGTCGAGCAGTACTTC

v_gene: TRBV5-1
len: 16
abundance: NA
j_gene: TRBJ2-1
d_gene: TRBD2
CDR3aa: CASSLIAGGPAYEQFF
CDR3nt: TGCGCCAGCAGCTTAATAGCGGGAGGGCCGGCCTATGAGCAGTTCTTC

v_gene: TRBV20-1
len: 12
abundance: NA
j_gene: TRBJ2-5
d_gene: NA
CDR3aa: CSARYLGETQYF
CDR3nt: TGCAGTGCTAGGTACCTTGGTGAGACCCAGTACTTC

v_gene: TRBV12-3/TRBV12-4
len: 15
abundance: NA
j_gene: TRBJ2-2
d_gene: TRBD2
CDR3aa: CASSLGEGAAGELFF
CDR3nt: TGTGCCAGCAGCCTGGGGGAGGGAGCGGCCGGGGAGCTGTTTTTT

v_gene: TRBV15
len: 16
abundance: NA
j_gene: TRBJ2-1
d_gene: TRBD2
CDR3aa: CATSRDLSGAGGEQFF
CDR3nt: TGTGCCACCAGCAGAGATCTCAGCGGGGCAGGTGGTGAGCAGTTCTTC

v_gene: TRBV29-1
len: 12
abundance: few
j_gene: TRBJ1-2
d_gene: NA
CDR3aa: CSVRNGGYGYTF
CDR3nt: TGCAGCGTTAGGAACGGGGGCTATGGCTACACCTTC

v_gene: TRBV20-1
len: 16
abundance: NA
j_gene: TRBJ2-5
d_gene: TRBD1
CDR3aa: CSARTLDIRGQETQYF
CDR3nt: TGCAGTGCTAGGACTTTAGACATCAGGGGGCAAGAGACCCAATACTTC

v_gene: TRBV29-1
len: 15
abundance: NA
j_gene: TRBJ2-3
d_gene: NA
CDR3aa: CSVEDWGERTDTQYF
CDR3nt: TGCAGCGTTGAAGATTGGGGGGAACGCACAGATACGCAGTATTTT

v_gene: TRBV13
len: 14
abundance: NA
j_gene: TRBJ2-5
d_gene: NA
CDR3aa: CASSSPGPGETQYF
CDR3nt: TGTGCCAGCAGCTCGCCAGGTCCCGGGGAGACCCAGTACTTC

v_gene: TRBV30
len: 14
abundance: NA
j_gene: TRBJ2-2
d_gene: NA
CDR3aa: CAWRGRLTTGELFF
CDR3nt: TGTGCCTGGAGAGGCCGCCTCACTACCGGGGAGCTGTTTTTT

v_gene: TRBV2
len: 14
abundance: NA
j_gene: TRBJ2-3
d_gene: NA
CDR3aa: CASSEWGPGDTQYF
CDR3nt: TGTGCCAGCAGTGAATGGGGGCCGGGAGATACGCAGTATTTT

v_gene: TRBV6-1
len: 17
abundance: few
j_gene: TRBJ2-4
d_gene: NA
CDR3aa: CASSVPWIGRAKNIQYF
CDR3nt: TGTGCCAGCAGTGTCCCTTGGATTGGGAGAGCCAAAAACATTCAGTACTTC

v_gene: TRBV6-2/TRBV6-3
len: 16
abundance: few
j_gene: TRBJ2-4
d_gene: NA
CDR3aa: CASSSTRGLAKNIQYF
CDR3nt: TGTGCCAGCAGTTCAACTAGGGGACTAGCCAAAAACATTCAGTACTTC

v_gene: TRBV19
len: 15
abundance: few
j_gene: TRBJ2-7
d_gene: NA
CDR3aa: CASSIGSGFAYEQYF
CDR3nt: TGTGCCAGTAGTATAGGATCCGGGTTCGCCTACGAGCAGTACTTC

v_gene: TRBV10-3
len: 17
abundance: once
j_gene: TRBJ2-1
d_gene: TRBD2
CDR3aa: CAIRARTSGSTGNEQFF
CDR3nt: TGTGCCATCAGGGCTAGGACTAGCGGGAGCACGGGGAATGAGCAGTTCTTC

v_gene: TRBV4-3
len: 18
abundance: few
j_gene: TRBJ2-6
d_gene: NA
CDR3aa: CASSQIRDSKSGANVLTF
CDR3nt: TGCGCCAGTAGCCAAATCCGGGACTCGAAATCTGGGGCCAACGTCCTGACTTTC

v_gene: TRBV20-1
len: 12
abundance: few
j_gene: TRBJ2-7
d_gene: TRBD2
CDR3aa: CSASSSGYEQYF
CDR3nt: TGCAGTGCTAGTTCTAGCGGCTACGAGCAGTACTTC

v_gene: TRBV12-3/TRBV12-4
len: 16
abundance: few
j_gene: TRBJ2-1
d_gene: TRBD2
CDR3aa: CASSTTSGLGPNEQFF
CDR3nt: TGTGCCAGCAGTACAACTAGCGGGCTAGGGCCCAATGAGCAGTTCTTC